The 25 T cell receptor beta chains given below trace back to one sample, sequenced in a study of T cell repertoires in cytomegalovirus infection. MiXCR was run by TCRdb on the reads, yielding one entry per CDR3 protein. The sample consists of 7,600 or so distinct CDR3 sequences, 45% to 55% of them appearing once. What these receptors recognize is not known. Sequenced material: PBMCs, sequenced either directly or after in vitro stimulation (not recorded which). Receptors originate from a human donor in good health (CMV status not recorded). Some clones in this sample may be carry-over from other donors' samples.

As concerns this clonotype: Because the CDR3 is missing its conserved closing phenylalanine or tryptophan, this is likely a read error. Because the CDR3's place on the DNA is in doubt, the DNA is left out and the CDR3 is given as listed by TCRdb. This chain links TRBV20-1 with TRBJ2-1. Germline assignment: CDR1 DFQATT and CDR2 SNEGSKA (reference sequence). The CDR3 region is 14 residues in length, termini included. CDR3 sequence: CSARSKETYNEQLL.

This clonotype has at least ten counts. This chain links TRBV29-1 with TRBJ1-5; 7 nucleotides agree with TRBD1. The ends lost 6 bases at V and 3 bases at J; junction bases unmatched: 5. This CDR3 spans 13 amino acids. Germline V gene lookup returns CDR1 SQVTM and CDR2 ANQGSEA. The CDR3 sequence: CSVLGQPNQPQHF. DNA of the CDR3: TGCAGCGTCCTGGGACAGCCCAATCAGCCCCAGCATTTT.

The gene calls are TRBV6-8 and TRBJ2-3, with D unclear. The CDR3 totals 13 residues. Trimming cost V 8 bases and J 4 bases, with 13 bases left between them. Germline V lookup: CDR1 MNHGY, CDR2 SAAAGT. For the CDR3, the DNA is TGTGCCAGCGGCCCCAGGACCCCAGATACGCAGTATTTT. Translating it yields CASGPRTPDTQYF.

This clonotype was seen ten or more times. The chain recombines TRBV7-6 with TRBJ2-7, with no clear D. Germline lookup yields CDR1 SGHVS and CDR2 FNYEAQ. Deletions cut 0 bases from V and 3 bases from J, with 6 bases between. CDR3 size: 13 residues. The CDR3 bases are TGTGCCAGCAGCTTAGCGTCCATCTACGAGCAGTACTTC. This codes for CASSLASIYEQYF. The full variable domain, its missing parts supplied by reference TRBV7-6 and TRBJ2-7, is GAGVSQSPRYKVTKRGQDVALRCDPISGHVSLYWYRQALGQGPEFLTYFNYEAQQDKSGLPNDRFSAERPEGSISTLTIQRTEQRDSAMYRCASSLASIYEQYFGPGTRLTVT.

This clonotype was observed a handful of times. V gene TRBV9 combines with J gene TRBJ2-5; D is ambiguous. The V gene lost 0 bases and the J gene lost 1 base, with 7 bases spanning the gap. The germline V gene has CDR1 SGDLS and CDR2 YYNGEE. The CDR3 extends over 14 amino acids. The CDR3 sequence is CASSVGSSQETQYF. CDR3 coding DNA: TGTGCCAGCAGCGTAGGATCAAGCCAAGAGACCCAGTACTTC. Drawing the rest from reference TRBV9 and TRBJ2-5, the complete variable domain is DSGVTQTPKHLITATGQRVTLRCSPRSGDLSVYWYQQSLDQGLQFLIQYYNGEERAKGNILERFSAQQFPDLHSELNLSSLELGDSALYFCASSVGSSQETQYFGPGTRLLVL.

The DNA of the CDR3 is TGTGCCAGCAGCTTCTCTAGCGGGGGCACCTACGAGCAGTACTTC. Translation: CASSFSSGGTYEQYF. The chain employs TRBV7-3 and TRBJ2-7; 10 bases agree with TRBD2. The CDR3 has 15 amino acids. CDR1 SGHTA and CDR2 FQGTGA come from the germline V gene. V gave up 3 bases and J gave up 2 bases; unmatched junction bases: 4.

The V and J genes are TRBV7-6 and TRBJ1-1, with 8 bases identical to TRBD1. The germline gives CDR1 SGHVS, CDR2 FNYEAQ. This CDR3 spans 15 amino acids. The V segment lost 3 bases and the J segment 0 bases; nucleotides outside the gene matches: 3. CDR3 in DNA: TGTGCCAGCAGCTTGCCGGACAGGGTGAACACTGAAGCTTTCTTT. It translates to CASSLPDRVNTEAFF.

With respect to this clonotype: The junction departs from germline at one end; a sequencing error may be responsible. V gene TRBV10-3 combines with J gene TRBJ1-5; 7 positions agree with TRBD1. Germline assignment: CDR1 ENHRY and CDR2 SYGVKD. The CDR3 is made up of 20 amino acids. CDR3 region: CAISATEQGSDETRNQPPHF. For the CDR3, the DNA is TGTGCCATCAGTGCGACGGAACAGGGGAGTGACGAGACTCGCAATCAGCCCCCGCATTTT.

Details on this clonotype: The final CDR3 position lacks the conserved phenylalanine or tryptophan, pointing to a likely read error. No DNA is shown, since the ends of the CDR3 on it are uncertain; the CDR3 is the one TCRdb lists. The chain carries TRBV9 and TRBJ2-1; the table gives TRBD1 as D, unverified against the DNA. In germline, CDR1 is SGDLS, CDR2 YYNGEE. The CDR3 length is 15 residues, termini included. CDR3 region: CASSPTGTLRNEQFL.

The V gene is TRBV5-1, the J gene TRBJ2-1; a weak D match, TRBD2 (6 bases). The CDR3 extends over 15 amino acids. Germline V lookup: CDR1 SGHRS, CDR2 YFSETQ. CDR3 in amino acids: CACTLFSTAGNEQFF. The CDR3, as DNA: TGCGCGTGCACCTTGTTCTCGACAGCGGGCAATGAGCAGTTCTTC.

Only a few counts were recorded for this clonotype. The J gene is TRBJ2-1, the V gene TRBV4-2, with TRBD2 matching over 12 bases. This CDR3 has 21 residues. Trimming at V came to 0 bases and at J to 4 bases, leaving 16 bases not matched to a gene. Germline values: CDR1 LGHNA, CDR2 YNFKEQ. CDR3 region: CASSQDEIILAGGQVYNEQFF. CDR3 coding DNA: TGTGCCAGCAGCCAAGATGAAATAATACTAGCGGGAGGTCAAGTGTACAATGAGCAGTTCTTC.

The chain has TRBV27 and TRBJ2-3; 11 nucleotides match TRBD2. The CDR3 is 17 amino acids. The junction had 8 bases not matched to a gene; V was cut back by 4 bases and J by 2 bases. Germline-derived CDR1 and CDR2 are MNHEY and SMNVEV (reference sequence). This chain's CDR3 is CASSSLAGGFNTDTQYF. The CDR3 nucleotides read TGTGCCAGCAGTTCCCTAGCGGGAGGTTTTAACACAGATACGCAGTATTTT.

On this clonotype itself: A read error is possible here, since a much larger clone lies one base away. The chain links TRBV12-3 or TRBV12-4 to TRBJ2-6; D is uncertain. V lost 1 base, J lost 0 bases, and 10 bases lay in between. The CDR3 contains 17 residues. CDR3 sequence: CASSLGAPTSGANVLTF. The DNA for the CDR3 is TGTGCCAGCAGTTTAGGAGCCCCAACCTCTGGGGCCAACGTCCTGACTTTC.

The sample holds many counts of this clonotype. V gene TRBV7-8 combines with J gene TRBJ1-1; possibly TRBD1 for D (5 bases). Germline values: CDR1 SGHVS, CDR2 FQNEAQ. This CDR3 region has 16 residues. Trimming stripped 2 bases from V and 1 base from J, with 14 bases between. The CDR3 bases are TGTGCCAGCAGCTTATGGCAGGGAGGGTGGAACACTGAAGCTTTCTTT. Its translation: CASSLWQGGWNTEAFF.

The rearrangement links TRBV12-3 or TRBV12-4 to TRBJ1-1, with a weak D call TRBD1 (5 bases). The CDR3 runs to 12 residues. The ends were cut back, 4 bases at V and 8 bases at J, with 11 bases in the middle. The CDR3 DNA sequence: TGTGCCAGCAGTTCCAGGGTTGGGGAAGCTTTCTTT. Translating it yields CASSSRVGEAFF.

This clonotype was picked up a small number of times. V is TRBV28 and J is TRBJ2-7; possibly TRBD2 for D (5 bases). Germline V gene sequence: CDR1 MDHEN, CDR2 SYDVKM. Trimming pared 7 bases from V and 5 bases from J, leaving 12 bases between. The CDR3 runs 12 residues. The CDR3 loop is CASTPGVHEQYF. Written as DNA, the CDR3 is TGTGCCAGCACCCCCGGGGTACACGAGCAGTACTTC.

This clonotype occurred once. The gene calls are TRBV30 and TRBJ1-2; TRBD1 is a possible D gene (6 bases). Germline V gives CDR1 GTSNPN, CDR2 SVGIG (reference sequence). This CDR3 has 14 residues. Trimming removed 3 bases from V and 5 bases from J, with 16 bases in between. CDR3 sequence: CAWRSSGTSYGYTF. Written as DNA, the CDR3 is TGTGCCTGGAGGTCCTCCGGGACATCATATGGCTACACCTTC.

V usage is TRBV7-2 and J usage is TRBJ2-1; 11 nucleotides match TRBD2. Germline lookup yields CDR1 SGHTA and CDR2 FQGNSA. The junction had 6 bases not matched to a gene; V was cut back by 1 base and J by 7 bases. This CDR3 comprises 16 residues. The CDR3 DNA sequence: TGTGCCAGCAGCTTAGGTAGCGGGGGGGCCAAAAATGAGCAGTTCTTC. Translating gives CASSLGSGGAKNEQFF.

This clonotype was detected only a few times. The CDR3 spells CASSPMGLGTTTTGELFF. The CDR3 DNA reads TGTGCCAGCTCACCAATGGGTCTTGGGACAACAACCACCGGGGAGCTGTTTTTT. The chain carries TRBV18 and TRBJ2-2; D perhaps matches TRBD1 (6 bases). Germline V gene data show CDR1 as KGHSH and CDR2 as LQKENI. Trimming pared 2 bases from V and 4 bases from J, leaving 20 bases between. This CDR3 is built from 18 residues.

The CDR3 protein is CASSSHTRMGTWNQPQHF. In DNA form, the CDR3 reads TGTGCCAGCAGCTCCCACACTCGTATGGGGACGTGGAATCAGCCCCAGCATTTT. This sequence joins TRBV7-8 and TRBJ1-5, with a tentative D call TRBD1 (5 bases). The CDR3 has 18 residues. CDR1 and CDR2 from the germline V gene are SGHVS and FQNEAQ. Trimming took off 4 bases at V and 4 bases at J, with 23 bases between the two ends.

The V gene is TRBV7-2, the J gene TRBJ1-2; the match to TRBD1 covers 7 bases. J gave up 8 bases and V 2 bases, and 5 bases lay outside the gene matches. CDR1 and CDR2 from the germline V gene are SGHTA and FQGNSA. The CDR3 has 13 amino acids. The CDR3 bases are TGTGCCAGCAGCTTACACACAGGGGTAGGCTACACCTTC. Amino acids: CASSLHTGVGYTF.

This clonotype was seen only a few times. This chain uses TRBV7-2 with TRBJ2-1, with D uncertain. Germline CDR1 and CDR2: SGHTA and FQGNSA. Trimming pared 3 bases from V and 4 bases from J, leaving 4 bases between. The CDR3 is 12 amino acids. The CDR3 region is CASSFPYNEQFF. The CDR3 bases are TGTGCCAGCAGCTTCCCGTACAATGAGCAGTTCTTC.

V gene TRBV12-3 or TRBV12-4 combines with J gene TRBJ1-4, with D tentatively TRBD1 (6 bases). The V end was cut by 6 bases, the J end by 3 bases, with 11 bases between. The CDR3 extends over 14 amino acids. CDR3 DNA: TGTGCCAGCAGCCGACAGGATCCTAATGAAAAACTGTTTTTT. Amino acid sequence: CASSRQDPNEKLFF.

The chain uses TRBV28 and TRBJ1-5; D not resolved. The CDR3 is 19 residues long. Per germline, CDR1 MDHEN and CDR2 SYDVKM. With 4 bases removed from V and 0 bases from J, the gap between germline ends came to 22 bases. The CDR3 DNA is TGTGCCAGCAGTTCCTGGGCCGAGGAGTTATATGATAGCAATCAGCCCCAGCATTTT. This gives the protein CASSSWAEELYDSNQPQHF. The full variable domain, completed using reference TRBV28 and TRBJ1-5, is DVKVTQSSRYLVKRTGEKVFLECVQDMDHENMFWYRQDPGLGLRLIYFSYDVKMKEKGDIPEGYSVSREKKERFSLILESASTNQTSMYLCASSSWAEELYDSNQPQHFGDGTRLSIL.

The J gene is TRBJ2-1, the V gene TRBV9; tentatively, D is TRBD2 (6 bases). CDR1 and CDR2 (germline): SGDLS, YYNGEE. Trimming stripped 3 bases from V and 8 bases from J, with 15 bases between. The length of the CDR3 is 14 residues. The CDR3 DNA follows: TGTGCCAGCAGCGGAGAGCGCGGGGCGGATGAGCAGTTCTTC. This translates into CASSGERGADEQFF. The full variable domain, in which reference TRBV9 and TRBJ2-1 provide the parts outside the CDR3, is DSGVTQTPKHLITATGQRVTLRCSPRSGDLSVYWYQQSLDQGLQFLIQYYNGEERAKGNILERFSAQQFPDLHSELNLSSLELGDSALYFCASSGERGADEQFFGPGTRLTVL.